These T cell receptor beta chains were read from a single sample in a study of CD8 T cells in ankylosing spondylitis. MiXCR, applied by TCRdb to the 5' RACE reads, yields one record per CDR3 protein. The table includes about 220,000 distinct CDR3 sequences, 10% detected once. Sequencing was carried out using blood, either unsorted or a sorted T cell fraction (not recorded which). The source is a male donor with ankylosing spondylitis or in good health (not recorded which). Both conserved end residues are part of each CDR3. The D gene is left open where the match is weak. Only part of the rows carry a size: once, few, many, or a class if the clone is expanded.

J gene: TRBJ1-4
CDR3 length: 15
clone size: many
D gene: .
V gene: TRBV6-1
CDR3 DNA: TGTGCCAGCAGTGCAACAGGGCCAACTAATGAAAAACTGTTTTTT
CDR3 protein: CASSATGPTNEKLFF

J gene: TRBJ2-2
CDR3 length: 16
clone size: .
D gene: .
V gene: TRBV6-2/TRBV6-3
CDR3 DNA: TGTGCCAGCAAGGGGGATTGGACCCGAAACACCGGGGAGCTGTTTTTT
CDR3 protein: CASKGDWTRNTGELFF

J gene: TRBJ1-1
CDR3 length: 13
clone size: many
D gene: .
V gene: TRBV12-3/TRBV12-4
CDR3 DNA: TGTGCCAGCAGTTTAGTTAGGGGGACTGAAGCTTTCTTT
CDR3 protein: CASSLVRGTEAFF

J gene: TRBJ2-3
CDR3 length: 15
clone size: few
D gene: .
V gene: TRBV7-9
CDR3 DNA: TGTGCCAGCAGCTTATCCTCCGGTGCACTAGATACGCAGTATTTT
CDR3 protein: CASSLSSGALDTQYF

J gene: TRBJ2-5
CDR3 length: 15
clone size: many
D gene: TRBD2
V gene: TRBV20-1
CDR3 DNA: TGCAGTGCTGGGGGAGGGGCGGGACCCCAAGAGACCCAGTACTTC
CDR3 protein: CSAGGGAGPQETQYF

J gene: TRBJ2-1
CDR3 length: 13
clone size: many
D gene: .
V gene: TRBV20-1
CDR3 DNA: TGCAGTGCTAGCGGGGACGGATACAATGAGCAGTTCTTC
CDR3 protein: CSASGDGYNEQFF

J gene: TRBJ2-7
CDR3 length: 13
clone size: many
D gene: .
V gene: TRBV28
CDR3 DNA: TGTGCCAGCAGTTTCAATCCGACCTACGAGCAGTACTTC
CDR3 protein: CASSFNPTYEQYF

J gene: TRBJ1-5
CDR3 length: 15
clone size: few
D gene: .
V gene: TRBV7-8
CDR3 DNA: TGTGCCAGCAGCTTTTCCCTACAGGGAGGGCAGCCCCAGCATTTT
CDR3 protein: CASSFSLQGGQPQHF

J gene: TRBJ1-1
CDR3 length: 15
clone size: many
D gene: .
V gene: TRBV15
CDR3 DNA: TGTGCCACCAGCAGAGATTTGTACAGCCCAAAACAAGCTTTCTTT
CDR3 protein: CATSRDLYSPKQAFF

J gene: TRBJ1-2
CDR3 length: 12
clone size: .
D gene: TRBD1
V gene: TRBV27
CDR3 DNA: TGTGCCAGCAGTTCGGGACAGAATGGCTACACCTTC
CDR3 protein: CASSSGQNGYTF

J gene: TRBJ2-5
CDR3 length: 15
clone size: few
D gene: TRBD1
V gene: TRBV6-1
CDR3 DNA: TGTGCCAGCAATCAGGACAGGGGGGGGCAAGAGACCCAGTACTTC
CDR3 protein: CASNQDRGGQETQYF

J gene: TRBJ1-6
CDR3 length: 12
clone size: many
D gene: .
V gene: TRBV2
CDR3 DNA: TGTGCCAGCAGTGTAGCCAGGGAGTCCCTCCACTTT
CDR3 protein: CASSVARESLHF

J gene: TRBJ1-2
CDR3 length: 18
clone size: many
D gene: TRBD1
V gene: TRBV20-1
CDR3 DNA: TGCAGTGCTAGAGCTCCAGACAGGGGGAAAGCGAACAACTATGGCTACACCTTC
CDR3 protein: CSARAPDRGKANNYGYTF

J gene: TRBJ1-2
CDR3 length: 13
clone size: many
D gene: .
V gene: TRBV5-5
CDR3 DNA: TGTGCCAGCAGCTCGTTATACAACAGTGGCTACACCTTC
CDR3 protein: CASSSLYNSGYTF

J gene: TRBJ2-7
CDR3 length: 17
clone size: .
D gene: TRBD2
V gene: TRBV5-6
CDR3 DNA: TGTGCCAGCAGCTCTCGACCGGGGACTATCGTCTCCATCGAGCAGTACTTC
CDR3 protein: CASSSRPGTIVSIEQYF

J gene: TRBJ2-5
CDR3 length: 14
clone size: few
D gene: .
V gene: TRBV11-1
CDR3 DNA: TGTGCCAGCAGCTTTAGGCCTTACCAAGAGACCCAGTACTTC
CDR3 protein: CASSFRPYQETQYF

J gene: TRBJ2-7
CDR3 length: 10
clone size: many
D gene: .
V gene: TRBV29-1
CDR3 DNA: TGCAGCGTATTGGACTACGAGCAGTACTTC
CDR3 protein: CSVLDYEQYF

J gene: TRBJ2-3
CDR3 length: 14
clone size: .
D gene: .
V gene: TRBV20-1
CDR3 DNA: TGCAGTGCTAGACCGGGAACTAGCACAGATACGCAGTATTTT
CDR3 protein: CSARPGTSTDTQYF

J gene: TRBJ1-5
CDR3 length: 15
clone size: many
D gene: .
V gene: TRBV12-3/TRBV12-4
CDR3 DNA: TGTGCCAGCAGTTTACCCGGGACGGAATATCAGCCCCAGCATTTT
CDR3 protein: CASSLPGTEYQPQHF

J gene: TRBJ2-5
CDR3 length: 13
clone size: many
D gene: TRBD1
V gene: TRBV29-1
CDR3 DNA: TGCAGCGTTGACTCAGGGGGCCGAGAGACCCAGTACTTC
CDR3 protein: CSVDSGGRETQYF

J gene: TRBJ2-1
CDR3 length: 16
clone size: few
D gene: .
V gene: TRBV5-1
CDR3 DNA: TGCGCCAGCAGCTTGACCACAGGGAGCTCCTACAATGAGCAGTTCTTC
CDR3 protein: CASSLTTGSSYNEQFF

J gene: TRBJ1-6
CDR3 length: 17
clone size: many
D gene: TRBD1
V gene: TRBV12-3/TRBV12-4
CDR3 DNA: TGTGCCAGCAGTTTGGGGGACAGGGGACCTCATAATTCACCCCTCCACTTT
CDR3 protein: CASSLGDRGPHNSPLHF

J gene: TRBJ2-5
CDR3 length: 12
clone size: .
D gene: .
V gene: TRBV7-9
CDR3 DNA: TGTGCCAGCAGCCCCGCCAAAGAGACCCAGTACTTC
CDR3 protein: CASSPAKETQYF

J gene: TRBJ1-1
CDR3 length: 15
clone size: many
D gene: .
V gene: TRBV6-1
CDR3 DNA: TGTGCCAGCAGTGCGTACAGGGAGGTAACAACTGAAGCTTTCTTT
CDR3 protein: CASSAYREVTTEAFF

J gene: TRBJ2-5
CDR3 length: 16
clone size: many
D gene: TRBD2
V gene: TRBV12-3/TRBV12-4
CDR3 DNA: TGTGCCAGCAGTATTGGGACTAGCGGGGATGGAGAGACCCAGTACTTC
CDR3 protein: CASSIGTSGDGETQYF

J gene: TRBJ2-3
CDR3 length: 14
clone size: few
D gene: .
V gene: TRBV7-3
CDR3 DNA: TGTGCCAGCAGCTTAACTCCCTTGGGGGATACGCAGTATTTT
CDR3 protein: CASSLTPLGDTQYF

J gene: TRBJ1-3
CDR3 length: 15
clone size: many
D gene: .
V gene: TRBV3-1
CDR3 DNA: TGTGCCAGCAGCCAAGACAGCGTCTCTGGAAACACCATATATTTT
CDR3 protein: CASSQDSVSGNTIYF

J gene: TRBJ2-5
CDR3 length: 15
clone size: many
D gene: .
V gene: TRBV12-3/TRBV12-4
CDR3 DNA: TGTGCCAGCAGTTTCGTTGGGGGCGCGGGGGAGACCCAGTACTTC
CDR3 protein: CASSFVGGAGETQYF

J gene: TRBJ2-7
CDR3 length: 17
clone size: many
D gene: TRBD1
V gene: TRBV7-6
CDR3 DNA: TGTGCCAGCAGCTTAGCCCCCGGGACAGGGGTTGGGTACGAGCAGTACTTC
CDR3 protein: CASSLAPGTGVGYEQYF

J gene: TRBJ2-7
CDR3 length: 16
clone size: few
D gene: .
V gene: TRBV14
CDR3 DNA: TGTGCCAGCAGCCAAGTAAGCCAGGGGTTACGCTACGAGCAGTACTTC
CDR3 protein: CASSQVSQGLRYEQYF